This entry concerns a single T cell receptor (beta chain). Unmatched junction bases numbered 4, after V lost 1 base and J lost 7 bases. The CDR3 has 13 residues. Germline V gene data show CDR1 as SEHNR and CDR2 as FQNEAQ (reference sequence). The record originates from a study of response to subunit inactivated influenza vaccine. A single record per CDR3 protein comes from TCRdb applying MiXCR to the RT-PCR reads. The sample lists more than 550,000 distinct CDR3 sequences; about 11% were seen once. Separately, the same data were catalogued under a study of T cells expressing NK-cell markers. According to that study: Scientists made TCR beta cDNA using 5'RACE template switching with UMIs.

Sequenced here: PBMCs from blood, sampled on the day of vaccination. The chain joins TRBV7-9 to TRBJ2-7; 7 nucleotides align to TRBD1. The source is a man between 45 and 60 years old who received an inactivated influenza vaccine. This chain's CDR3 is CASSLDRGVEQYF. The CDR3 DNA is TGTGCCAGCAGCTTAGACAGGGGCGTTGAGCAGTACTTC.